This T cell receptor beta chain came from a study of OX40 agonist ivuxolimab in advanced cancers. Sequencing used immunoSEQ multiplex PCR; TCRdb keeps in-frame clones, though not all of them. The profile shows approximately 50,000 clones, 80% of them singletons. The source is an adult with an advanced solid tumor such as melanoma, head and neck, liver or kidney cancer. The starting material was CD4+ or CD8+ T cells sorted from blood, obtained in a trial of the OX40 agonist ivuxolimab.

The CDR3 bases are TGCGCCAGCAGCTTGGACGCGAACACCGGGGAGCTGTTTTTT. This gives the protein CASSLDANTGELFF. V and J are TRBV5-1 and TRBJ2-2; no firm D call. The CDR3 contains 14 residues. Germline loops: CDR1 SGHRS, CDR2 YFSETQ. Trimming removed 0 bases from V and 0 bases from J, with 3 bases in between.